A single sample is the source of the 19 T cell receptor beta chains below, sequenced in a study of blood T cell repertoires in COVID-19 (dated by TCRdb to about 2020). The method was the immunoSEQ multiplex PCR assay. TCRdb's version of the immuneACCESS table is confined to in-frame rearrangements and falls short of the full clone set. An unresolved V gene accounts for under half of the shortfall where checked; the remainder is of unknown origin. Counted in this sample were under 250,000 clones; 85% to 90% of them appeared once. Jointly, the top ten make up roughly 2.6% of the sample. Input material: peripheral blood. The receptors come from a man aged 25 to 45 with COVID-19, enrolled during active disease.

The genes are TRBV11-2 and TRBJ1-6; no firm D call. CDR1 is SGHAT, CDR2 FQNNGV, per germline. The CDR3 has 13 residues. V shed 1 base and J shed 8 bases, with 6 bases lying between them. The CDR3 spells CASSLVGDSPLHF. CDR3 nucleotides: TGTGCCAGCAGCTTAGTCGGGGATTCACCCCTCCACTTT. Filled out from reference TRBV11-2 and TRBJ1-6, the complete variable domain reads EAGVAQSPRYKIIEKRQSVAFWCNPISGHATLYWYQQILGQGPKLLIQFQNNGVVDDSQLPKDRFSAERLKGVDSTLKIQPAKLEDSAVYLCASSLVGDSPLHFGNGTRLTVT.

This clone appeared once. This chain joins TRBV10-3 and TRBJ1-1; 9 positions match TRBD1. Trimming at V came to 0 bases and at J to 8 bases, leaving 1 base not matched to a gene. The CDR3 runs to 13 residues. Germline-derived CDR1 and CDR2 are ENHRY and SYGVKD. The CDR3 bases are TGTGCCATCAGTGAGTCAGGGACAGGGGAAGCTTTCTTT. This gives the protein CAISESGTGEAFF.

The V call is TRBV11-3, the J call TRBJ2-7, with D uncertain. This CDR3 has 13 residues. Trimming removed 2 bases from V and 3 bases from J, with 8 bases in between. The V gene's germline CDR1 is SGHNT and CDR2 YENEEA. The CDR3 nucleotides read TGTGCCAGCAGCTTAAGACTGAACTACGAGCAGTACTTC. Translated, it gives CASSLRLNYEQYF.

The chain is built from TRBV6-6 and TRBJ2-1; 8 positions match TRBD2. Germline CDR1 is MNHNY and CDR2 is SVGAGI (reference sequence). The length of the CDR3 is 11 residues. V was pared by 7 bases and J by 8 bases, with 1 base of the junction left unmatched. The CDR3 DNA is TGTGCCAGCATGCGGGGGGATGAGCAGTTCTTC. This encodes CASMRGDEQFF.

The chain is built from TRBV28 and TRBJ1-1; TRBD1 aligns across 7 bases. Germline assignment: CDR1 MDHEN and CDR2 SYDVKM. J lost 3 bases, V lost 8 bases, and 9 bases had no gene match. The CDR3 has 14 amino acids. The CDR3 DNA is TGTGCCAGCGTGCCAGGGGGAACGTACACTGAAGCTTTCTTT. Its translation is CASVPGGTYTEAFF. The entire variable domain, with the rest obtained from reference TRBV28 and TRBJ1-1, is as follows: DVKVTQSSRYLVKRTGEKVFLECVQDMDHENMFWYRQDPGLGLRLIYFSYDVKMKEKGDIPEGYSVSREKKERFSLILESASTNQTSMYLCASVPGGTYTEAFFGQGTRLTVV.

The table lists this clone with a count of one. The V call is TRBV2, the J call TRBJ2-1; perhaps TRBD2 as D (6 bases). CDR3 size: 11 residues. Germline V gene sequence: CDR1 SNHLY, CDR2 FYNNEI. V was clipped by 6 bases and J by 7 bases, with 7 bases between them. This chain's CDR3 is CASRRGNEQFF. The CDR3 nucleotides read TGTGCCAGCAGGCGGGGAAATGAGCAGTTCTTC. Filled out from reference TRBV2 and TRBJ2-1, the complete variable domain reads EPEVTQTPSHQVTQMGQEVILRCVPISNHLYFYWYRQILGQKVEFLVSFYNNEISEKSEIFDDQFSVERPDGSNFTLKIRSTKLEDSAMYFCASRRGNEQFFGPGTRLTVL.

The rearrangement links TRBV11-1 to TRBJ2-7; 9 bases match TRBD1. CDR1 is SGHAT and CDR2 is FQDESV in the germline V gene (reference sequence). The CDR3 loop spans 15 amino acids. The V gene end was trimmed by 3 bases and the J gene end by 7 bases; junction bases not matched to a gene: 10. The CDR3 sequence: CASSLRLEDRGEQYF. The CDR3 DNA sequence: TGTGCCAGCAGCTTGAGGCTTGAGGACAGGGGTGAGCAGTACTTC.

This chain uses TRBV3-1 (or the pseudogene TRBV3-2) with TRBJ1-2, with no clear D. CDR1 and CDR2 (germline): LGHDT, YNNKEL (reference sequence). The CDR3 extends over 11 amino acids. Trimming removed 0 bases from V and 8 bases from J, with 4 bases in between. The CDR3 loop reads CASSQETGYTF. CDR3 sequence (DNA): TGTGCCAGCAGCCAAGAGACAGGCTACACCTTC.

This clone was seen a few times. V and J are TRBV25-1 and TRBJ1-6; TRBD1 agrees at 9 bases. This CDR3 contains 14 residues. Germline V CDR1 and CDR2: MGHDK, SYGVNS. The V segment lost 6 bases and the J segment 8 bases; nucleotides outside the gene matches: 5. Here the CDR3 reads CASSLQGAYSPLHF. The CDR3 DNA reads TGTGCCAGCAGCCTACAGGGGGCATATTCACCCCTCCACTTT.

The chain links TRBV2 to TRBJ2-7; the match to TRBD1 covers 8 bases. The CDR3 covers 12 residues. Germline V lookup: CDR1 SNHLY, CDR2 FYNNEI. J was trimmed by 4 bases and V by 6 bases; bases with no gene match: 2. The CDR3 DNA reads as TGTGCCAGCAGGTACAGGGGGTACGAGCAGTACTTC. It translates to CASRYRGYEQYF.

V and J are TRBV11-2 and TRBJ2-1; D possibly corresponds to TRBD1 (6 bases). The CDR3 totals 14 residues. Trimming stripped 6 bases from V and 9 bases from J, with 18 bases between. In germline, CDR1 is SGHAT, CDR2 FQNNGV. CDR3 sequence: CASRPSRGSVEQFF. CDR3 nucleotide sequence: TGTGCCAGCAGGCCGTCCAGGGGTTCGGTTGAGCAGTTCTTC.

The V call is TRBV7-2, the J call TRBJ2-2; TRBD1 matches 8 bases. Per the germline V gene, CDR1 is SGHTA and CDR2 is FQGNSA. The CDR3 is 15 amino acids. Trimming removed 7 bases from V and 5 bases from J; junction bases left unmatched: 9. The CDR3 DNA is TGTGCCAGCATCGACAGGGGTAGGGGGACCGGGGAGCTGTTTTTT. Its protein is CASIDRGRGTGELFF.

This chain links TRBV6-2 or TRBV6-3 with TRBJ2-7; no firm D call. From germline, CDR1 is MNHEY and CDR2 SVGEGT. The CDR3 has 13 amino acids. The V end lost 2 bases, the J end lost 7 bases, and 12 bases lay between the germline ends. DNA for the CDR3: TGTGCCAGCAGTTACACTGGTATAAGTGAGCAGTACTTC. This codes for CASSYTGISEQYF.

This rearrangement joins TRBV6-5 to TRBJ1-2; 8 bases agree with TRBD1. After removal of 7 bases from V and 0 bases from J, the junction contained 4 bases not matched to a gene. The CDR3 runs to 14 residues. Germline V CDR1 and CDR2: MNHEY, SVGAGI. The chain's CDR3 is CASTAQGANYGYTF. CDR3 nucleotides: TGTGCCAGCACCGCACAGGGGGCTAACTATGGCTACACCTTC.

This chain links TRBV11-2 with TRBJ1-2; D unresolved. CDR3 length: 18 amino acids. Germline values: CDR1 SGHAT, CDR2 FQNNGV. Trimming shortened V by 1 base and J by 2 bases, and 20 bases separated the two germline ends. CDR3 DNA sequence: TGTGCCAGCAGCTTAGGATACCGCGTAGGCGGGAGAAACTATGGCTACACCTTC. The encoded protein is CASSLGYRVGGRNYGYTF. Full variable domain (missing parts from reference TRBV11-2 and TRBJ1-2): EAGVAQSPRYKIIEKRQSVAFWCNPISGHATLYWYQQILGQGPKLLIQFQNNGVVDDSQLPKDRFSAERLKGVDSTLKIQPAKLEDSAVYLCASSLGYRVGGRNYGYTFGSGTRLTVV.

This chain joins TRBV6-2 or TRBV6-3 and TRBJ2-7; 9 nucleotides line up with TRBD2. The germline V gene has CDR1 MNHEY and CDR2 SVGEGT. CDR3 length: 15 amino acids. Trimming removed 5 bases from V and 3 bases from J; junction bases left unmatched: 8. CDR3 in amino acids: CASSGPAGGYYEQYF. CDR3 nucleotides: TGTGCCAGCAGTGGCCCCGCGGGAGGGTACTACGAGCAGTACTTC.

This chain joins TRBV4-2 and TRBJ2-7, with 13 positions matching TRBD2. The V segment lost 2 bases and the J segment 2 bases; nucleotides outside the gene matches: 6. Looked up from germline, CDR1 is LGHNA and CDR2 is YNFKEQ. This CDR3 has 17 residues. Here the CDR3 reads CASSQNGLAGEPYEQYF. CDR3 coding DNA: TGTGCCAGCAGCCAAAATGGACTAGCGGGGGAACCCTACGAGCAGTACTTC.

The rearrangement links TRBV6-2 or TRBV6-3 to TRBJ1-5; 9 bases are shared with TRBD1. Trimming removed 1 base from V and 6 bases from J; junction bases left unmatched: 10. This CDR3 has 17 residues. From germline, CDR1 is MNHEY and CDR2 SVGEGT. The CDR3 region has the DNA TGTGCCAGCAGTTACTGGCGCGCATACAGGGGGCTTCAGCCCCAGCATTTT. Its protein is CASSYWRAYRGLQPQHF.

The V and J genes are TRBV7-8 and TRBJ2-5; 10 bases fit TRBD2. The length of the CDR3 is 14 residues. Trimming removed 5 bases from V and 4 bases from J; junction bases left unmatched: 4. The germline V gene has CDR1 SGHVS and CDR2 FQNEAQ. The CDR3 DNA is TGTGCCAGCAGCAGAGCTAGCGGGAGAGAGACCCAGTACTTC. Its protein product is CASSRASGRETQYF.